The 30 T cell receptor beta chains presented below share a single source sample, sequenced in a study of cytomegalovirus exposure and HLA in healthy donors. The PCR had 60 Vbeta and 13 Jbeta primers. TCRdb's copy holds only in-frame clones and misses some; the assay was immunoSEQ multiplex PCR. The table includes 60,000 to 95,000 clones, roughly 82% detected once. Material: PBMCs. The receptors were gathered from a man aged 65 to 85 in good health and CMV-seropositive.

The chain has TRBV4-1 and TRBJ2-7, with TRBD1 identical over 7 bases. CDR3 length: 13 residues. CDR1 and CDR2 (germline): MGHRA, YSYEKL. The ends lost 3 bases at V and 3 bases at J; junction bases unmatched: 2. DNA of the CDR3: TGCGCCAGCAGCCAGCCAGGGGGCTACGAGCAGTACTTC. Residues: CASSQPGGYEQYF.

The gene calls are TRBV14 and TRBJ2-4; no definite D call. The germline V gene encodes CDR1 SGHDN and CDR2 FVKESK. Trimming left V 5 bases short and J 9 bases short, with 11 bases between. CDR3 length: 12 amino acids. CDR3 protein: CASSRSNSIQYF. DNA of the CDR3: TGTGCCAGCAGCAGATCGAACAGCATTCAGTACTTC.

The chain uses TRBV5-1 and TRBJ1-2; 9 bases fit TRBD1. Trimming removed 4 bases from V and 2 bases from J; junction bases left unmatched: 3. Per germline, CDR1 SGHRS and CDR2 YFSETQ. The CDR3 extends over 14 amino acids. The CDR3 loop is CASSRQGGNYGYTF. CDR3 bases: TGCGCCAGCAGCCGACAGGGGGGCAACTATGGCTACACCTTC.

This chain links TRBV5-4 with TRBJ2-1; TRBD2 agrees at 10 bases. CDR3 length: 15 residues. V lost 0 bases and J lost 7; bases outside the gene matches: 4. Germline-derived CDR1 and CDR2 are SGHNT and YYREEE (reference sequence). The CDR3 region is CASSLELAGVNEQFF. The CDR3 DNA reads as TGTGCCAGCAGCTTGGAGCTAGCGGGAGTAAATGAGCAGTTCTTC. The full variable domain, rest sourced from reference TRBV5-4 and TRBJ2-1, is ETGVTQSPTHLIKTRGQQVTLRCSSQSGHNTVSWYQQALGQGPQFIFQYYREEENGRGNFPPRFSGLQFPNYSSELNVNALELDDSALYLCASSLELAGVNEQFFGPGTRLTVL.

The V gene is TRBV7-9, the J gene TRBJ1-1; D not certain. The germline gives CDR1 SEHNR, CDR2 FQNEAQ (reference sequence). This CDR3 contains 13 residues. The V gene lost 3 bases and the J gene lost 5 bases, with 10 bases spanning the gap. Written as DNA, the CDR3 is TGTGCCAGCAGCTTTTTGGCAGAAACTGAAGCTTTCTTT. The encoded protein is CASSFLAETEAFF.

V gene TRBV6-5 combines with J gene TRBJ2-2, with D possibly matching TRBD1 (7 bases). Germline V gene data show CDR1 as MNHEY and CDR2 as SVGAGI. This CDR3 region has 16 residues. V was pared by 0 bases and J by 4 bases, with 12 bases between. The CDR3 DNA follows: TGTGCCAGCAGTTACTCGGCAGGGGGGACCACCGGGGAGCTGTTTTTT. It codes for CASSYSAGGTTGELFF.

The chain combines TRBV29-1 with TRBJ1-1; 8 positions match TRBD1. Germline V gene lookup returns CDR1 SQVTM and CDR2 ANQGSEA. V was pared by 7 bases and J by 4 bases, with 8 bases of the junction left unmatched. The CDR3 spans 13 residues. For the CDR3, the DNA is TGCAGCGCTGACGGACAGGGAACCACTGAAGCTTTCTTT. Its protein product is CSADGQGTTEAFF. Variable domain in full (rest from reference TRBV29-1 and TRBJ1-1): SAVISQKPSRDICQRGTSLTIQCQVDSQVTMMFWYRQQPGQSLTLIATANQGSEATYESGFVIDKFPISRPNLTFSTLTVSNMSPEDSSIYLCSADGQGTTEAFFGQGTRLTVV.

This chain connects TRBV4-3 to TRBJ1-1, with a possible D match to TRBD1 (6 bases). Germline V gene lookup returns CDR1 LGHNA and CDR2 YSLEER. V lost 2 bases to trimming and J lost 3 bases, with 7 bases between them. This CDR3 comprises 13 residues. The CDR3 nucleotides read TGCGCCAGCAGCCAACGGACAGACACTGAAGCTTTCTTT. Its protein is CASSQRTDTEAFF.

The rearrangement uses TRBV5-1 and TRBJ2-2; 9 nucleotides agree with TRBD1. Trimming at V came to 5 bases and at J to 1 base, leaving 6 bases not matched to a gene. The CDR3 contains 16 residues. Germline V lookup: CDR1 SGHRS, CDR2 YFSETQ. The CDR3 spells CASRQLGQGNTGELFF. CDR3 DNA sequence: TGCGCCAGCAGACAACTGGGACAGGGGAACACCGGGGAGCTGTTTTTT.

The table lists this clone with a few counts. The V gene is TRBV28, the J gene TRBJ1-1; 7 bases align to TRBD1. CDR1 is MDHEN, CDR2 SYDVKM, per germline. Trimming at V came to 5 bases and at J to 2 bases, leaving 8 bases not matched to a gene. The CDR3 totals 15 residues. For the CDR3, the DNA is TGTGCCAGCAGTCCCACGGGACAGATTAACACTGAAGCTTTCTTT. Its translation: CASSPTGQINTEAFF.

The CDR3 coding sequence is TGCGCCAGCAGCGCCGGGACAGTTAACTATGGCTACACCTTC. As protein: CASSAGTVNYGYTF. This chain uses TRBV5-1 with TRBJ1-2; TRBD1 aligns across 7 bases. The germline V gene encodes CDR1 SGHRS and CDR2 YFSETQ. The CDR3 length is 14 residues. V gave up 4 bases and J gave up 1 base; unmatched junction bases: 4.

This chain links TRBV6-1 with TRBJ1-1; TRBD1 is a possible D gene (6 bases). V dropped 6 bases and J dropped 6 bases, with 14 bases sitting between them. The germline V gene encodes CDR1 MNHNS and CDR2 SASEGT. There are 13 residues in the CDR3. CDR3 loop: CASRRGSGAEAFF. CDR3 DNA: TGTGCCAGCAGGAGGGGTTCAGGGGCTGAAGCTTTCTTT.

CDR3 protein: CAWSVGLAGGTDTQYF. CDR3 nucleotide sequence: TGTGCCTGGAGTGTCGGACTAGCGGGAGGAACAGATACGCAGTATTTT. V and J are TRBV30 and TRBJ2-3; 14 positions match TRBD2. This CDR3 is 16 amino acids long. The germline CDR1 and CDR2 sequences are GTSNPN and SVGIG (reference sequence). Trimming cost V 0 bases and J 3 bases; bases outside gene matches: 2.

V and J are TRBV9 and TRBJ2-5; 8 bases align to TRBD2. Germline V gene sequence: CDR1 SGDLS, CDR2 YYNGEE. V dropped 0 bases and J dropped 3; count of bases not matched to a gene: 4. The CDR3 is made up of 15 amino acids. CDR3 bases: TGTGCCAGCAGCGTAGCCCTAGCGGGCGAAGAGACCCAGTACTTC. It is translated as CASSVALAGEETQYF.

V is TRBV11-1 and J is TRBJ2-1, with a tentative D call TRBD2 (5 bases). Trimming removed 5 bases from V and 11 bases from J, with 16 bases in between. This CDR3 comprises 13 residues. CDR1 is SGHAT, CDR2 FQDESV, per germline (reference sequence). In nucleotides, the CDR3 is TGTGCCAGCAGCCTCCCCGAGGGCCGGAAGCAGTTCTTC. This translates into CASSLPEGRKQFF.

This clone was seen more than once but under ten times. The chain employs TRBV5-1 and TRBJ2-1, with 7 bases fitting TRBD1. The CDR3 sequence is 14 residues long. V lost 4 bases to trimming and J lost 5 bases; unmatched junction nucleotides: 6. From germline, CDR1 is SGHRS and CDR2 YFSETQ. DNA for the CDR3: TGCGCCAGCAGCCCGGGACAGAATAACAATGAGCAGTTCTTC. This codes for CASSPGQNNNEQFF.

The chain recombines TRBV19 with TRBJ2-5; 7 bases align to TRBD2. CDR3 length equals 14 residues. CDR1 and CDR2 (germline): LNHDA, SQIVND (reference sequence). V lost 3 bases to trimming and J lost 5 bases; unmatched junction nucleotides: 6. CDR3 DNA: TGTGCCAGTAGTATGAAGGCGGGGGAGGAGACCCAGTACTTC. Protein sequence: CASSMKAGEETQYF.

The genes are TRBV18 and TRBJ2-7, with 7 nucleotides matching TRBD1. This CDR3 region has 15 residues. CDR1 is KGHSH, CDR2 LQKENI, per germline. Germline trimming cut 3 bases from V and 2 bases from J; bases unmatched to any gene: 7. For the CDR3, the DNA is TGTGCCAGCTCACCCGGGGTGGGACAGACCTACGAGCAGTACTTC. Translated: CASSPGVGQTYEQYF. Based on the CDR3 plus reference TRBV18 and TRBJ2-7, the full variable domain is NAGVMQNPRHLVRRRGQEARLRCSPMKGHSHVYWYRQLPEEGLKFMVYLQKENIIDESGMPKERFSAEFPKEGPSILRIQQVVRGDSAAYFCASSPGVGQTYEQYFGPGTRLTVT.

The chain couples TRBV7-8 to TRBJ1-5, with D perhaps TRBD1 (6 bases). CDR3 length: 15 amino acids. V lost 5 bases and J lost 3, with 14 bases in between. Germline V CDR1 and CDR2: SGHVS, FQNEAQ. CDR3 amino acids: CASSPHDRTNQPQHF. The CDR3 DNA sequence: TGTGCCAGCAGCCCCCACGACAGGACCAATCAGCCCCAGCATTTT.

This clone appeared a single time. CDR3 DNA: TGTGCCAGCAGCCCAAGCCGGGACAGATTGTACGAGCAGTACTTC. Its translation is CASSPSRDRLYEQYF. The V gene is TRBV5-4, the J gene TRBJ2-7; 7 nucleotides line up with TRBD1. V lost 4 bases to trimming and J lost 4 bases; unmatched junction nucleotides: 11. Germline-derived CDR1 and CDR2 are SGHNT and YYREEE (reference sequence). The CDR3 is 15 amino acids.

The chain couples TRBV27 to TRBJ2-5; tentative D call: TRBD1 (6 bases). The CDR3 extends over 14 amino acids. Germline V gene data show CDR1 as MNHEY and CDR2 as SMNVEV (reference sequence). The V end was cut by 5 bases, the J end by 4 bases, with 14 bases between. Written as DNA, the CDR3 is TGTGCCAGCAGTCCCTGGGGGCTTCGAGAGACCCAGTACTTC. Protein sequence: CASSPWGLRETQYF.

CDR3 DNA: TGTGCCAGCAGCGCTACTAGCGGGGGGGCTAGTGAGCAGTTCTTC. Amino acid sequence: CASSATSGGASEQFF. The V gene is TRBV7-2, the J gene TRBJ2-1; 13 nucleotides agree with TRBD2. The CDR3 runs to 15 residues. Germline values: CDR1 SGHTA, CDR2 FQGNSA. Trimming cost V 5 bases and J 9 bases; bases outside gene matches: 7.

V usage is TRBV7-8 and J usage is TRBJ1-5; 9 nucleotides match TRBD1. CDR3 length equals 17 residues. With 5 bases clipped from V and 3 bases from J, the junction kept 11 bases outside the gene matches. CDR1 and CDR2 (germline): SGHVS, FQNEAQ. Here the CDR3 DNA reads TGTGCCAGCAGCCACGAAAAACAGGGGGCGACCAATCAGCCCCAGCATTTT. Its translation: CASSHEKQGATNQPQHF.

The chain employs TRBV7-8 and TRBJ1-2, with D perhaps matching TRBD1 (6 bases). The CDR3 is made up of 14 amino acids. The germline V gene has CDR1 SGHVS and CDR2 FQNEAQ. V was cut by 4 bases and J by 4 bases, with 13 bases left in between. CDR3 amino acids: CASSYPGVGYGYTF. As DNA, the CDR3 is TGTGCCAGCAGCTACCCAGGGGTGGGCTATGGCTACACCTTC.

The gene calls are TRBV30 and TRBJ1-5; a weak D match, TRBD1 (5 bases). The CDR3 runs 13 residues. Germline V CDR1 and CDR2: GTSNPN, SVGIG (reference sequence). Trimming took off 2 bases at V and 5 bases at J, with 10 bases between the two ends. The DNA of the CDR3 is TGTGCCTGGAGTCTGACAGACGATCAGCCCCAGCATTTT. This sequence encodes CAWSLTDDQPQHF.

This rearrangement joins TRBV27 to TRBJ2-7; TRBD2 might be the D (5 bases). Germline values: CDR1 MNHEY, CDR2 SMNVEV (reference sequence). Trimming removed 6 bases at V and 1 base at J, with 10 bases between. The CDR3 has 13 amino acids. The CDR3 protein is CASRSTGSYEQYF. The CDR3 nucleotides read TGTGCCAGCAGATCAACGGGGTCCTACGAGCAGTACTTC.

This clone was picked up a small number of times. This rearrangement joins TRBV6-1 to TRBJ1-4, with D perhaps TRBD1 (6 bases). Trimming took off 2 bases at V and 0 bases at J, with 10 bases between the two ends. The CDR3 has 16 amino acids. Germline CDR1 reads MNHNS; CDR2 reads SASEGT. CDR3 sequence: CASSERGASTNEKLFF. CDR3 DNA: TGTGCCAGCAGTGAACGGGGGGCCTCAACTAATGAAAAACTGTTTTTT.

The chain carries TRBV10-3 and TRBJ2-7, with TRBD1 matching over 7 bases. This CDR3 has 14 residues. The ends lost 10 bases at V and 0 bases at J; junction bases unmatched: 9. Per the germline V gene, CDR1 is ENHRY and CDR2 is SYGVKD. This CDR3 reads CATATGATSYEQYF. The CDR3 nucleotides read TGTGCCACCGCAACAGGGGCCACCTCCTACGAGCAGTACTTC.

The chain employs TRBV19 and TRBJ1-1; D is ambiguous. Germline CDR1 is LNHDA and CDR2 is SQIVND (reference sequence). V was trimmed by 3 bases and J by 3 bases, leaving 14 bases between them. The length of the CDR3 is 15 residues. CDR3 residues: CASSIIRGLDTEAFF. CDR3 coding DNA: TGTGCCAGTAGTATCATTCGGGGTCTGGACACTGAAGCTTTCTTT.

The chain links TRBV2 to TRBJ2-5, with 11 bases that match TRBD2. The ends lost 6 bases at V and 6 bases at J; junction bases unmatched: 6. The V gene's germline CDR1 is SNHLY and CDR2 FYNNEI. The CDR3 sequence is 14 residues long. The CDR3 DNA reads as TGTGCCAGCAGCGCCACTAGCGGGGGAAAGACCCAGTACTTC. Translated, it gives CASSATSGGKTQYF.